A single sample gave rise to the 12 T cell receptor beta chains below, sequenced in a study of cytomegalovirus exposure and HLA in healthy donors. Produced via immunoSEQ multiplex PCR; TCRdb's table is partial and in-frame only. The repertoire holds roughly 80,000 clones, with approximately 95% as singletons. What was sequenced was PBMCs. Receptors originate from a woman under 30 in good health and CMV-seronegative.

The chain is built from TRBV2 and TRBJ2-6, with D perhaps TRBD1 (5 bases). V gave up 8 bases and J gave up 2 bases, with 10 bases separating them. Germline CDR1 is SNHLY and CDR2 is FYNNEI. The CDR3 consists of 14 residues. CDR3: CASEDSAGANVLTF. The CDR3 DNA sequence: TGTGCCAGCGAAGACAGTGCTGGGGCCAACGTCCTGACTTTC.

This rearrangement joins TRBV2 to TRBJ2-2, with 8 bases that match TRBD1. Germline CDR1 is SNHLY and CDR2 is FYNNEI. V gave up 5 bases and J gave up 4 bases; unmatched junction bases: 6. There are 15 residues in the CDR3. The CDR3 sequence: CASSRDRRFTGELFF. The CDR3 region has the DNA TGTGCCAGCAGTAGGGACAGGCGGTTCACCGGGGAGCTGTTTTTT.

This clone turned up a few times. This chain uses TRBV4-3 with TRBJ2-1, with D possibly being TRBD1 (7 bases). This CDR3 contains 16 residues. In germline, CDR1 is LGHNA, CDR2 YSLEER. The V gene lost 0 bases and the J gene lost 4 bases, with 13 bases spanning the gap. This CDR3 reads CASSQDEGAGYNEQFF. CDR3 sequence (DNA): TGCGCCAGCAGCCAAGATGAGGGGGCGGGGTACAATGAGCAGTTCTTC.

The V call is TRBV28, the J call TRBJ2-1, with 7 bases lining up with TRBD1. V dropped 1 base and J dropped 4; count of bases not matched to a gene: 4. This CDR3 is built from 15 residues. Germline assignment: CDR1 MDHEN and CDR2 SYDVKM. CDR3 DNA sequence: TGTGCCAGCAGTTTATACAGGGGCCTATACAATGAGCAGTTCTTC. It specifies CASSLYRGLYNEQFF. Filled out from reference TRBV28 and TRBJ2-1, the complete variable domain reads DVKVTQSSRYLVKRTGEKVFLECVQDMDHENMFWYRQDPGLGLRLIYFSYDVKMKEKGDIPEGYSVSREKKERFSLILESASTNQTSMYLCASSLYRGLYNEQFFGPGTRLTVL.

The chain is built from TRBV6-5 and TRBJ1-1; TRBD1 is a possible D gene (5 bases). The V gene lost 0 bases and the J gene lost 4 bases, with 9 bases spanning the gap. Germline V gives CDR1 MNHEY, CDR2 SVGAGI. The length of the CDR3 is 14 residues. The CDR3: CASSYSAGRTEAFF. The CDR3 nucleotides read TGTGCCAGCAGTTACTCCGCAGGGCGCACTGAAGCTTTCTTT.

The V and J genes are TRBV6-1 and TRBJ2-3; no clear D gene. Germline CDR1 MNHNS, CDR2 SASEGT. V lost 4 bases, J lost 1 base, and 15 bases lay in between. This CDR3 has 16 residues. Here the CDR3 DNA reads TGTGCCAGCAGTGGCTTCGCGGAGCCTGGCACAGATACGCAGTATTTT. Its protein product is CASSGFAEPGTDTQYF.

This clone was counted once. The V call is TRBV7-9, the J call TRBJ2-1, with D perhaps matching TRBD1 (5 bases). This CDR3 has 19 amino acids. Germline CDR1 is SEHNR and CDR2 is FQNEAQ (reference sequence). V lost 5 bases and J 2 bases, leaving 25 bases between the germline ends. The CDR3 reads CASSAPSFGAGPTYNEQFF. The CDR3 region has the DNA TGTGCCAGCAGCGCTCCCAGTTTTGGGGCAGGACCGACCTACAATGAGCAGTTCTTC.

The chain couples TRBV11-2 to TRBJ2-3; D is ambiguous. The V and J ends lost 1 base and 0 bases respectively, with 8 bases between them. This CDR3 contains 15 residues. Germline V gene lookup returns CDR1 SGHAT and CDR2 FQNNGV. The CDR3 is CASSLVGRSTDTQYF. The DNA for the CDR3 is TGTGCCAGCAGCTTAGTTGGTCGGAGCACAGATACGCAGTATTTT.

V is TRBV7-9 and J is TRBJ2-7, with TRBD2 matching over 11 bases. Trimming removed 6 bases from V and 4 bases from J; junction bases left unmatched: 5. Germline CDR1 and CDR2: SEHNR and FQNEAQ (reference sequence). The CDR3 is made up of 14 amino acids. In DNA, the CDR3 is TGTGCCAGCAGTTCAGCTAGCGGGAGGTACGAGCAGTACTTC. It specifies CASSSASGRYEQYF.

The CDR3 DNA follows: TGTGCCAGCAGCCCCACCCAGGGTTGGGGGGTAGCTTTCTTT. Its protein product is CASSPTQGWGVAFF. The chain couples TRBV5-6 to TRBJ1-1; tentative D call: TRBD1 (5 bases). CDR1 SGHDT and CDR2 YYEEEE come from the germline V gene. The V gene lost 4 bases and the J gene lost 10 bases, with 20 bases spanning the gap. The CDR3 runs 14 residues.

The chain employs TRBV27 and TRBJ2-3; a weak D match, TRBD2 (7 bases). Germline lookup yields CDR1 MNHEY and CDR2 SMNVEV (reference sequence). V lost 2 bases, J lost 5 bases, and 20 bases lay in between. The CDR3 has 17 residues. The CDR3 sequence: CASSLIDEGGPVDTQYF. The CDR3 DNA sequence: TGTGCCAGCAGTTTAATTGACGAGGGGGGGCCGGTAGATACGCAGTATTTT.

V usage is TRBV4-1 and J usage is TRBJ1-2; 10 nucleotides align to TRBD1. The CDR3 runs to 15 residues. Germline CDR1 reads MGHRA; CDR2 reads YSYEKL. The junction had 4 bases not matched to a gene; V was cut back by 1 base and J by 5 bases. In DNA form, the CDR3 reads TGCGCCAGCAGCCAAGGGACAGGGGGATCGTATGGCTACACCTTC. Its protein product is CASSQGTGGSYGYTF.